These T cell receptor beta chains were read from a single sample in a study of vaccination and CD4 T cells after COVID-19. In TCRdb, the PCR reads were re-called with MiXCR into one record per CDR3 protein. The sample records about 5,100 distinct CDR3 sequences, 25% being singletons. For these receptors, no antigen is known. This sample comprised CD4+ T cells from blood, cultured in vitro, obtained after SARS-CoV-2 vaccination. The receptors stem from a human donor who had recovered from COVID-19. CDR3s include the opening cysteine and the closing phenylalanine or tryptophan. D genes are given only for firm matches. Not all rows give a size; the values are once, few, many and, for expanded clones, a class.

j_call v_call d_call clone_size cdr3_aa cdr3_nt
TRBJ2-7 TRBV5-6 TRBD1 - CASSAGTGSYVQYF TGTGCCAGCAGCGCCGGGACAGGGTCCTACGTGCAGTACTTC
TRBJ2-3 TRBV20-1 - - CSASLRGTETDTQYF TGCAGTGCAAGCCTCCGGGGGACAGAAACAGATACGCAGTATTTT
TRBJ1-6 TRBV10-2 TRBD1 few CASSEFQGASPLHF TGCGCCAGCAGTGAGTTCCAGGGGGCTTCACCCCTCCACTTT
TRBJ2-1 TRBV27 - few CASSFMQGLWSEQFF TGTGCCAGCAGTTTCATGCAGGGGCTTTGGAGTGAGCAGTTCTTC
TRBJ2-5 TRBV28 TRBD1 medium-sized CAINPDREIGQETQYF TGTGCCATCAACCCTGACAGGGAGATAGGTCAGGAGACCCAGTACTTC
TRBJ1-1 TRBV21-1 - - CASSDTGTNTEAFF TGTGCCAGCAGCGACACAGGGACGAACACTGAAGCTTTCTTT
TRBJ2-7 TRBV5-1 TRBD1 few CASSFGTAYEQYF TGCGCCAGCAGCTTCGGGACAGCTTACGAGCAGTACTTC
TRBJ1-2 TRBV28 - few CASRDNYGYTF TGTGCCAGCCGGGATAACTATGGCTACACCTTC
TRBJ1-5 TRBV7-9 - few CASSFDSGNQPQHF TGTGCCAGCAGCTTTGATTCCGGCAATCAGCCCCAGCATTTT
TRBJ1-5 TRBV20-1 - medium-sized CSARAQGTNQPQHF TGCAGTGCTAGGGCGCAGGGGACTAATCAGCCCCAGCATTTT
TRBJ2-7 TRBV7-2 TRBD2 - CASSFYTSGGAAVWEQYF TGTGCCAGCAGCTTTTATACTAGCGGGGGGGCGGCGGTATGGGAGCAGTACTTC
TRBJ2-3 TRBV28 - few CASRSGAGGDTQYF TGTGCCAGCAGGAGCGGGGCCGGGGGCGATACGCAGTATTTT
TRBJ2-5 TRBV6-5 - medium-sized CASSLGVRVTRETQYF TGTGCCAGCAGTTTAGGGGTCAGGGTGACACGAGAGACCCAGTACTTC
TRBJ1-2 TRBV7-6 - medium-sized CASSLGGSHGYTF TGTGCCAGCAGCTTAGGGGGCTCCCATGGCTACACCTTC
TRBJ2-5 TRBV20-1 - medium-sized CSARDNARARETQYF TGCAGTGCTAGAGATAACGCCAGGGCGCGGGAGACCCAGTACTTC
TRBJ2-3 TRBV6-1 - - CAGGTGRADTQYF TGTGCCGGGGGGACGGGAAGGGCAGATACGCAGTATTTT
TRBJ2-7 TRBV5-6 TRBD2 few CATRQRGVTYEQYF TGTGCCACACGCCAGCGGGGGGTTACCTACGAGCAGTACTTC
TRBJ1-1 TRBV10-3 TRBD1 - CASRTTGDHTEAFF TGTGCCTCACGCACAACAGGGGATCATACTGAAGCTTTCTTT
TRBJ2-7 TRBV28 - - CASSLSRDEQYF TGTGCCAGCAGTCTGAGCAGGGACGAGCAGTACTTC
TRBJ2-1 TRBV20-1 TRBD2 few CSASRGLQAGYNEQFF TGCAGTGCTAGTCGGGGACTACAAGCGGGGTACAATGAGCAGTTCTTC
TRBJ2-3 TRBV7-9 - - CASSPKDTQYF TGTGCCAGCAGCCCAAAAGATACGCAGTATTTT
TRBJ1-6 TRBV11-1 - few CASSRLGGSPLHF TGTGCCAGCAGCCGGCTCGGGGGGTCACCCCTCCACTTT
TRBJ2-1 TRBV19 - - CASSASYVNNEQFF TGTGCCAGTAGCGCTAGTTATGTTAACAATGAGCAGTTCTTC
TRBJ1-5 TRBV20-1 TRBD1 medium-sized CSASWGQGINQPQHF TGCAGTGCTAGCTGGGGACAGGGAATCAATCAGCCCCAGCATTTT
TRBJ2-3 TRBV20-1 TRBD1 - CSAPAGGSSTDTQYF TGCAGTGCTCCGGCAGGGGGTTCTAGCACAGATACGCAGTATTTT
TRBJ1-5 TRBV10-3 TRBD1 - CAISPGGTGNQPQHF TGTGCCATCAGTCCAGGGGGAACGGGCAATCAGCCCCAGCATTTT
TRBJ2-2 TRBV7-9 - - CASSLVRSTGELFF TGTGCCAGCAGCTTAGTCAGGTCCACCGGGGAGCTGTTTTTT